Here is one T cell receptor beta chain with its context. The antigen is undetermined. The PCR used 60 Vbeta and 13 Jbeta primers. Some clones are missing from TCRdb's copy, which holds only in-frame ones; the method was immunoSEQ multiplex PCR. Found here are 120,000 or so clones, over 60% of them singletons; the top ten hold about 1.2%. This sample was included in a study of cytomegalovirus exposure and HLA in healthy donors. General observations from the study: Later findings reportedly placed an Asian-associated ancestry cluster below the roughly 700-donor mean for N-insertions.

Germline lookup yields CDR1 MGHDK and CDR2 SYGVNS. V shed 4 bases and J shed 0 bases, with 10 bases lying between them. This CDR3 has 14 amino acids. The chain uses TRBV25-1 and TRBJ2-7; D not resolved. Sequenced sample: PBMCs. The clonotype originates from a female donor in good health and CMV-seronegative. The CDR3 loop reads CASSALRSSYEQYF. DNA for the CDR3: TGTGCCAGCAGTGCGCTAAGGAGCTCCTACGAGCAGTACTTC.